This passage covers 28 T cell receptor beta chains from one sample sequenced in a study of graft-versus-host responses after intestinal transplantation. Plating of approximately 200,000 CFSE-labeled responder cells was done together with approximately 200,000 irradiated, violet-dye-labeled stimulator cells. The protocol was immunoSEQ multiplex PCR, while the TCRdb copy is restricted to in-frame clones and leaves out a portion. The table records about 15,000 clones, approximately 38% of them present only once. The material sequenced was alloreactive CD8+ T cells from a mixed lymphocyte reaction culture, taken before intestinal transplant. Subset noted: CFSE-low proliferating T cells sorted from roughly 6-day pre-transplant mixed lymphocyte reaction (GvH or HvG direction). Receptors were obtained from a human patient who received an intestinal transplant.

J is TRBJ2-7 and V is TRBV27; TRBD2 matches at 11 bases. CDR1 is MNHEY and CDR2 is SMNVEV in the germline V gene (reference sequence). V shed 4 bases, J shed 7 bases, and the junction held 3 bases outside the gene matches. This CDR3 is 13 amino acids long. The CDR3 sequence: CASSSGLAGEQYF. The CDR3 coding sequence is TGTGCCAGCAGTTCCGGACTAGCGGGTGAGCAGTACTTC.

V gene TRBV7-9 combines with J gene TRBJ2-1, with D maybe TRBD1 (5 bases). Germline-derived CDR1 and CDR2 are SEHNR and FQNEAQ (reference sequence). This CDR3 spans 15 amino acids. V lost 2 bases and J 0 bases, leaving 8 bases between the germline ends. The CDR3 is CASSLPGASYNEQFF. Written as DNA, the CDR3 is TGTGCCAGCAGCTTACCTGGGGCCTCCTACAATGAGCAGTTCTTC.

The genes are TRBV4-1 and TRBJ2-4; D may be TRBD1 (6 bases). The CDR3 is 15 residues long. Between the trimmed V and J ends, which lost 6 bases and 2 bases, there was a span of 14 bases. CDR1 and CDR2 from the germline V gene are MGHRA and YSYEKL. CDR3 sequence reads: CASSPGTTTKNIQYF. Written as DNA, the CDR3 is TGCGCCAGCAGTCCCGGGACAACCACCAAAAACATTCAGTACTTC.

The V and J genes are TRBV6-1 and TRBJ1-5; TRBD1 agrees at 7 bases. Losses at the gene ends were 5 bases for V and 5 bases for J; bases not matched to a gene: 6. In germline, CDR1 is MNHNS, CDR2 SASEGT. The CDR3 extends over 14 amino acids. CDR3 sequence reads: CASSKRGPDQPQHF. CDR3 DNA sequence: TGTGCCAGCAGTAAAAGGGGGCCGGATCAGCCCCAGCATTTT.

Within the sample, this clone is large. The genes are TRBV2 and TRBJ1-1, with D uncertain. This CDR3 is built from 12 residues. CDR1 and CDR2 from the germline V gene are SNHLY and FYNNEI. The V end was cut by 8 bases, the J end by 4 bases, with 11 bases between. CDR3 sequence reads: CASHPGITEAFF. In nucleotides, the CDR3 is TGTGCCAGCCATCCGGGGATCACTGAAGCTTTCTTT.

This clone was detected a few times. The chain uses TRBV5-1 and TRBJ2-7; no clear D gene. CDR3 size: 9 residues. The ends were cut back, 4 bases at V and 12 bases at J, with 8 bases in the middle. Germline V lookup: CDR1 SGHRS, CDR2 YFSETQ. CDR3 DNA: TGCGCCAGCAGCCCCCACTGGTACTTC. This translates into CASSPHWYF.

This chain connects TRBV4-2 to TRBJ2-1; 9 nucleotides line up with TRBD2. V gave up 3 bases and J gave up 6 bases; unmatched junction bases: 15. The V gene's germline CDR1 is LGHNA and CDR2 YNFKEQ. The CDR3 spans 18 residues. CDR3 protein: CASSQLTLAGEGGNEQFF. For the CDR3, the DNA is TGTGCCAGCAGCCAGCTAACCTTAGCGGGAGAAGGAGGCAATGAGCAGTTCTTC.

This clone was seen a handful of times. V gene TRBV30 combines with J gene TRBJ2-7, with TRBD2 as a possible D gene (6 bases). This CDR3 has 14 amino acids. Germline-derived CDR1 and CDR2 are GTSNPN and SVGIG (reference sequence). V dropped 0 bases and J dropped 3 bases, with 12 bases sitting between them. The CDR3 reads CAWSVYTGSYEQYF. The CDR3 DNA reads TGTGCCTGGAGTGTATATACCGGGAGCTACGAGCAGTACTTC. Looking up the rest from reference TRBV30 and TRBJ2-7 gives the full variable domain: SQTIHQWPATLVQPVGSPLSLECTVEGTSNPNLYWYRQAAGRGLQLLFYSVGIGQISSEVPQNLSASRPQDRQFILSSKKLLLSDSGFYLCAWSVYTGSYEQYFGPGTRLTVT.

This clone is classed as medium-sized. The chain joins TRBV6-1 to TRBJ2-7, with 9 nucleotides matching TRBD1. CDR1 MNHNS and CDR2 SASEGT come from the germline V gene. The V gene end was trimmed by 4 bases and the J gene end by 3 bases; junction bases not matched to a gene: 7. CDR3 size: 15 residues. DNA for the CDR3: TGTGCCAGCAGTGGACAGGGGGGTCGGCTCTACGAGCAGTACTTC. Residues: CASSGQGGRLYEQYF.

The CDR3 DNA is TGCGCCAGCAGCCAAGTGGGCGGGGGTGATGAGCAGTTCTTC. Its translation is CASSQVGGGDEQFF. The chain uses TRBV4-1 and TRBJ2-1, with 7 bases that match TRBD2. V lost 1 base to trimming and J lost 8 bases; unmatched junction nucleotides: 5. The CDR3 is 14 amino acids. The V gene's germline CDR1 is MGHRA and CDR2 YSYEKL.

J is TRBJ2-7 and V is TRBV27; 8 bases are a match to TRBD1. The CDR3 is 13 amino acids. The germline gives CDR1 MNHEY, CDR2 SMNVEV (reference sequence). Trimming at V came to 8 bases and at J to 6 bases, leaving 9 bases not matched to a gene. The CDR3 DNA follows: TGTGCCAGCCGGCCCTTGGACAGGGCCGAGCAGTACTTC. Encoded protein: CASRPLDRAEQYF.

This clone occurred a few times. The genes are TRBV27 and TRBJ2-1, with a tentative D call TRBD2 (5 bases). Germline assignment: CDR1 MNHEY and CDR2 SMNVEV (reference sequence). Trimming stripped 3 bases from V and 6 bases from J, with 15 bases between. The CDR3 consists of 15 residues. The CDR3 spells CASSFAPDWINEQFF. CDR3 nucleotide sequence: TGTGCCAGCAGTTTCGCGCCGGACTGGATCAATGAGCAGTTCTTC.

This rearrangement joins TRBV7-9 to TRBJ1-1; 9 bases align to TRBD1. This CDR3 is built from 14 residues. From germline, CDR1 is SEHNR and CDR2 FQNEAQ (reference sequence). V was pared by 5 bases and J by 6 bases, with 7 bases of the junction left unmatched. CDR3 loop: CASSPRRTGAEAFF. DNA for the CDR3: TGTGCCAGCAGCCCCCGTAGGACAGGGGCTGAAGCTTTCTTT. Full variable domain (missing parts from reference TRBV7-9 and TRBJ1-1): DTGVSQNPRHKITKRGQNVTFRCDPISEHNRLYWYRQTLGQGPEFLTYFQNEAQLEKSRLLSDRFSAERPKGSFSTLEIQRTEQGDSAMYLCASSPRRTGAEAFFGQGTRLTVV.

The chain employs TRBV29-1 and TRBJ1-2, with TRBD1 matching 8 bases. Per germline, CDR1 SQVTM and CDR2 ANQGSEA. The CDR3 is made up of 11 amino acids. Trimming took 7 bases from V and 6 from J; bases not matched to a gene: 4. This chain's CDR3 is CSADRGDGYTF. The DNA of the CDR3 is TGCAGCGCCGACAGGGGCGATGGCTACACCTTC.

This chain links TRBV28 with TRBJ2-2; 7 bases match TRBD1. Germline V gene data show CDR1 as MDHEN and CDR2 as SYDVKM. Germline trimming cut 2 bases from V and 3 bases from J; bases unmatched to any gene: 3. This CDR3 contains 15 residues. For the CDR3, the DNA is TGTGCCAGCAGTTTAGGGGACAGTTACACCGGGGAGCTGTTTTTT. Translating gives CASSLGDSYTGELFF.

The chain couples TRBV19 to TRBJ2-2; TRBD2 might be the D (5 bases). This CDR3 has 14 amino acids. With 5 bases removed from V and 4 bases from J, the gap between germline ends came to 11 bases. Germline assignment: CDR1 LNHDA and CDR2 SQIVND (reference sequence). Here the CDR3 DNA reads TGTGCCAGTAGTTTTGGAGGAGCCACCGGGGAGCTGTTTTTT. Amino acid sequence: CASSFGGATGELFF.

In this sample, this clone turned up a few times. Here the CDR3 reads CASSFTSYNEQFF. CDR3 nucleotide sequence: TGTGCCAGCAGCTTCACTAGCTACAATGAGCAGTTCTTC. The rearrangement joins TRBV5-4 to TRBJ2-1; a weak D match, TRBD2 (5 bases). V shed 2 bases and J shed 3 bases, with 6 bases lying between them. CDR3 length equals 13 residues. Per the germline V gene, CDR1 is SGHNT and CDR2 is YYREEE (reference sequence).

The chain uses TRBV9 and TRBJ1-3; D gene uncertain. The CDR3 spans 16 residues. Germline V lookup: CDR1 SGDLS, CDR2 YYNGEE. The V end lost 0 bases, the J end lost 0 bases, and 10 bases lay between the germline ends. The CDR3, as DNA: TGTGCCAGCAGCGTAGAATCAGGAGGCTCTGGAAACACCATATATTTT. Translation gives CASSVESGGSGNTIYF.

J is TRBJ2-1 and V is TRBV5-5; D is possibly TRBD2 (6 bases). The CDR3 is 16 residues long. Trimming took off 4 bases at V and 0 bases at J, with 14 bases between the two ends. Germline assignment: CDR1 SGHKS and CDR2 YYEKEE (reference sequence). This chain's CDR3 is CASSLRLASSYNEQFF. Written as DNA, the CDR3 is TGTGCCAGCAGCCTCCGCCTAGCGAGCTCCTACAATGAGCAGTTCTTC.

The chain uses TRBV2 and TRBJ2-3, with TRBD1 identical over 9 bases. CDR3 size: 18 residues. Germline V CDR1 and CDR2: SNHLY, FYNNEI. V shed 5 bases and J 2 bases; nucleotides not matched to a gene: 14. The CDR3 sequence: CASSPSLTGTGTTDTQYF. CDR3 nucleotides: TGTGCCAGCAGTCCCTCCCTTACCGGGACAGGGACCACAGATACGCAGTATTTT.

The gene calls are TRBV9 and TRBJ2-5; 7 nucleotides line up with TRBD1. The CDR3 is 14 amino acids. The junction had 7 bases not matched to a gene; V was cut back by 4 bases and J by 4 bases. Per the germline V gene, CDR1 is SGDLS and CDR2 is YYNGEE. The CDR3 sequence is CASSPSGQRETQYF. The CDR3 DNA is TGTGCCAGCAGCCCATCGGGACAGCGAGAGACCCAGTACTTC.

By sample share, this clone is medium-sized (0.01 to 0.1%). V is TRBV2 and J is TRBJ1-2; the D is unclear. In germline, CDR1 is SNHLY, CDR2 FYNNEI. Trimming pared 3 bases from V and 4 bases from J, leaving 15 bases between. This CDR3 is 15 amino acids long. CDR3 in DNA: TGTGCCAGCAGTGAGCATCTAGCGGTCACCTATGGCTACACCTTC. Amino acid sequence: CASSEHLAVTYGYTF. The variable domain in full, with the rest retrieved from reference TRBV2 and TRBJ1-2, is EPEVTQTPSHQVTQMGQEVILRCVPISNHLYFYWYRQILGQKVEFLVSFYNNEISEKSEIFDDQFSVERPDGSNFTLKIRSTKLEDSAMYFCASSEHLAVTYGYTFGSGTRLTVV.

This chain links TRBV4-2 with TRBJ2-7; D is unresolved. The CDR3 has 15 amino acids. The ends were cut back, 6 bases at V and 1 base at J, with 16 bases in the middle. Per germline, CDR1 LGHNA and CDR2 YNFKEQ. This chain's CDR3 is CASSPRRLGSYEQYF. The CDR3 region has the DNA TGTGCCAGCAGTCCTCGACGGCTAGGATCCTACGAGCAGTACTTC.

The CDR3 sequence is CASSQGSGDEQYF. As DNA, the CDR3 is TGCGCCAGCAGCCAAGGGTCAGGCGACGAGCAGTACTTC. This chain uses TRBV4-3 with TRBJ2-7; D uncertain. The CDR3 covers 13 residues. Trimming removed 1 base from V and 5 bases from J, with 9 bases in between. CDR1 and CDR2 from the germline V gene are LGHNA and YSLEER.

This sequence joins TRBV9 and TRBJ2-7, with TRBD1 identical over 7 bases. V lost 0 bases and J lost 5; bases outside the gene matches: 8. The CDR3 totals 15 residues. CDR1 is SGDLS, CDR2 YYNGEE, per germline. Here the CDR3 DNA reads TGTGCCAGCAGCGTAGAGGGGGCCGTCGGAAACGAGCAGTACTTC. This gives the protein CASSVEGAVGNEQYF. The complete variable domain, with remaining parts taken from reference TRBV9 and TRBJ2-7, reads DSGVTQTPKHLITATGQRVTLRCSPRSGDLSVYWYQQSLDQGLQFLIQYYNGEERAKGNILERFSAQQFPDLHSELNLSSLELGDSALYFCASSVEGAVGNEQYFGPGTRLTVT.

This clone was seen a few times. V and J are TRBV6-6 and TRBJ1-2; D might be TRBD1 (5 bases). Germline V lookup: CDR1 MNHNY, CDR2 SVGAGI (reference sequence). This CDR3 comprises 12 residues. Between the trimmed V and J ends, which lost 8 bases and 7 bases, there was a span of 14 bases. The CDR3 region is CASSLGGGGYTF. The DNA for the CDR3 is TGTGCCAGCTCCCTGGGGGGGGGTGGCTACACCTTC.

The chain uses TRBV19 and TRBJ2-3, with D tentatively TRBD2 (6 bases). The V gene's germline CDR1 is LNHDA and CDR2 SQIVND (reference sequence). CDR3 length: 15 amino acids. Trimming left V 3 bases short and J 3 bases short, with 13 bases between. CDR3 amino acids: CASSIGTLGTDTQYF. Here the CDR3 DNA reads TGTGCCAGTAGTATTGGGACTTTGGGGACAGATACGCAGTATTTT.

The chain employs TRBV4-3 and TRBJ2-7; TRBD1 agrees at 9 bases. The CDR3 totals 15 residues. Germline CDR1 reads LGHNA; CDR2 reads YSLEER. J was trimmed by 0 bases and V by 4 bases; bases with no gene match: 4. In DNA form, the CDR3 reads TGCGCCAGCAGCCGGGCGGACAGGGGCTCCTACGAGCAGTACTTC. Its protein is CASSRADRGSYEQYF.